These 10 T cell receptor beta chains originate from one sample sequenced in a study of blood T cell repertoires in COVID-19. Using immunoSEQ multiplex PCR, the repertoire was profiled, and TCRdb retains in-frame clones only, with some absent. The sample lists about 52,000 clones; roughly nine tenths were seen once. Material for sequencing was peripheral blood. The receptors originated from an elderly man with active or convalescent COVID-19.

The rearrangement uses TRBV4-2 and TRBJ2-1; 8 positions match TRBD2. The ends lost 3 bases at V and 10 bases at J; junction bases unmatched: 11. The CDR3 totals 15 residues. The V gene's germline CDR1 is LGHNA and CDR2 YNFKEQ. This CDR3 reads CASSHISGTEQEQFF. CDR3 in DNA: TGTGCCAGCAGCCATATTAGCGGGACCGAACAGGAGCAGTTCTTC.

This chain uses TRBV24-1 with TRBJ1-2, with a possible D match to TRBD1 (6 bases). Trimming left V 5 bases short and J 6 bases short, with 21 bases between. Per germline, CDR1 KGHDR and CDR2 SFDVKD. This CDR3 region has 16 residues. DNA of the CDR3: TGTGCCACCAGTGGTAACAGGGACGTTTCCGGGGATGGCTACACCTTC. It codes for CATSGNRDVSGDGYTF.

This chain connects TRBV12-3 or TRBV12-4 to TRBJ1-2, with unresolved D. V gave up 3 bases and J gave up 6 bases, with 8 bases separating them. The CDR3 consists of 12 residues. The CDR3 here is CASSFDWDGYTF. The CDR3 nucleotides are TGTGCCAGCAGTTTCGACTGGGATGGCTACACCTTC.

V and J are TRBV30 and TRBJ1-2; no firm D call. Germline CDR1 is GTSNPN and CDR2 is SVGIG (reference sequence). The V end lost 4 bases, the J end lost 5 bases, and 14 bases lay between the germline ends. The CDR3 is 13 amino acids. The CDR3 here is CAWNSNRQYGYTF. CDR3 sequence (DNA): TGTGCCTGGAATTCCAACAGACAATATGGCTACACCTTC.

V usage is TRBV27 and J usage is TRBJ2-1, with D possibly matching TRBD2 (5 bases). The V gene's germline CDR1 is MNHEY and CDR2 SMNVEV (reference sequence). Trimming took off 5 bases at V and 8 bases at J, with 22 bases between the two ends. This CDR3 contains 16 residues. CDR3 loop: CASSRPRLPSWDEQFF. DNA of the CDR3: TGTGCCAGCAGTAGGCCCAGACTACCTTCTTGGGATGAGCAGTTCTTC.

This sequence joins TRBV29-1 and TRBJ2-3; TRBD2 is a possible D gene (5 bases). Germline CDR1 SQVTM, CDR2 ANQGSEA. CDR3 length: 14 residues. Trimming cost V 4 bases and J 1 base, with 12 bases left between them. The CDR3 region has the DNA TGCAGCGTTGGGGTTAGCGTGGGCACAGATACGCAGTATTTT. It encodes CSVGVSVGTDTQYF.

V and J are TRBV2 and TRBJ1-6, with D possibly TRBD1 on 5 matching bases. Trimming shortened V by 6 bases and J by 7 bases, and 13 bases separated the two germline ends. This CDR3 region has 14 residues. Looked up from germline, CDR1 is SNHLY and CDR2 is FYNNEI. Here the CDR3 DNA reads TGTGCCAGCAGCCCCCGGGGGTTCAATTCACCCCTCCACTTT. It encodes CASSPRGFNSPLHF. Supplemented by reference TRBV2 and TRBJ1-6, the full variable domain reads EPEVTQTPSHQVTQMGQEVILRCVPISNHLYFYWYRQILGQKVEFLVSFYNNEISEKSEIFDDQFSVERPDGSNFTLKIRSTKLEDSAMYFCASSPRGFNSPLHFGNGTRLTVT.

This clone was counted between two and nine times. This chain links TRBV5-1 with TRBJ2-2; D possibly corresponds to TRBD2 (7 bases). Germline V gene data show CDR1 as SGHRS and CDR2 as YFSETQ. This CDR3 has 17 residues. Trimming cost V 4 bases and J 9 bases, with 25 bases left between them. Here the CDR3 reads CASSQKAGGRAARELFF. Here the CDR3 DNA reads TGCGCCAGCAGCCAAAAAGCCGGGGGGCGAGCTGCCCGGGAGCTGTTTTTT.

Comment on this clone: The sample carries other DNA sequences with the same CDR3. CDR3 nucleotides: TGTGCCAGCAGTACTACAGGGGTTGGCTACACCTTC. Protein product: CASSTTGVGYTF. The rearrangement uses TRBV28 and TRBJ1-2; the match to TRBD1 covers 7 bases. V was pared by 5 bases and J by 7 bases, with 4 bases of the junction left unmatched. Germline V gives CDR1 MDHEN, CDR2 SYDVKM. The length of the CDR3 is 12 residues.

J is TRBJ1-6 and V is TRBV6-2 or TRBV6-3; no clear D gene. The CDR3 has 16 residues. Germline CDR1 reads MNHEY; CDR2 reads SVGEGT. V lost 1 base and J lost 0, with 7 bases in between. The CDR3 loop reads CASSYFRSSYNSPLHF. The DNA of the CDR3 is TGTGCCAGCAGTTACTTCCGGAGCTCCTATAATTCACCCCTCCACTTT.